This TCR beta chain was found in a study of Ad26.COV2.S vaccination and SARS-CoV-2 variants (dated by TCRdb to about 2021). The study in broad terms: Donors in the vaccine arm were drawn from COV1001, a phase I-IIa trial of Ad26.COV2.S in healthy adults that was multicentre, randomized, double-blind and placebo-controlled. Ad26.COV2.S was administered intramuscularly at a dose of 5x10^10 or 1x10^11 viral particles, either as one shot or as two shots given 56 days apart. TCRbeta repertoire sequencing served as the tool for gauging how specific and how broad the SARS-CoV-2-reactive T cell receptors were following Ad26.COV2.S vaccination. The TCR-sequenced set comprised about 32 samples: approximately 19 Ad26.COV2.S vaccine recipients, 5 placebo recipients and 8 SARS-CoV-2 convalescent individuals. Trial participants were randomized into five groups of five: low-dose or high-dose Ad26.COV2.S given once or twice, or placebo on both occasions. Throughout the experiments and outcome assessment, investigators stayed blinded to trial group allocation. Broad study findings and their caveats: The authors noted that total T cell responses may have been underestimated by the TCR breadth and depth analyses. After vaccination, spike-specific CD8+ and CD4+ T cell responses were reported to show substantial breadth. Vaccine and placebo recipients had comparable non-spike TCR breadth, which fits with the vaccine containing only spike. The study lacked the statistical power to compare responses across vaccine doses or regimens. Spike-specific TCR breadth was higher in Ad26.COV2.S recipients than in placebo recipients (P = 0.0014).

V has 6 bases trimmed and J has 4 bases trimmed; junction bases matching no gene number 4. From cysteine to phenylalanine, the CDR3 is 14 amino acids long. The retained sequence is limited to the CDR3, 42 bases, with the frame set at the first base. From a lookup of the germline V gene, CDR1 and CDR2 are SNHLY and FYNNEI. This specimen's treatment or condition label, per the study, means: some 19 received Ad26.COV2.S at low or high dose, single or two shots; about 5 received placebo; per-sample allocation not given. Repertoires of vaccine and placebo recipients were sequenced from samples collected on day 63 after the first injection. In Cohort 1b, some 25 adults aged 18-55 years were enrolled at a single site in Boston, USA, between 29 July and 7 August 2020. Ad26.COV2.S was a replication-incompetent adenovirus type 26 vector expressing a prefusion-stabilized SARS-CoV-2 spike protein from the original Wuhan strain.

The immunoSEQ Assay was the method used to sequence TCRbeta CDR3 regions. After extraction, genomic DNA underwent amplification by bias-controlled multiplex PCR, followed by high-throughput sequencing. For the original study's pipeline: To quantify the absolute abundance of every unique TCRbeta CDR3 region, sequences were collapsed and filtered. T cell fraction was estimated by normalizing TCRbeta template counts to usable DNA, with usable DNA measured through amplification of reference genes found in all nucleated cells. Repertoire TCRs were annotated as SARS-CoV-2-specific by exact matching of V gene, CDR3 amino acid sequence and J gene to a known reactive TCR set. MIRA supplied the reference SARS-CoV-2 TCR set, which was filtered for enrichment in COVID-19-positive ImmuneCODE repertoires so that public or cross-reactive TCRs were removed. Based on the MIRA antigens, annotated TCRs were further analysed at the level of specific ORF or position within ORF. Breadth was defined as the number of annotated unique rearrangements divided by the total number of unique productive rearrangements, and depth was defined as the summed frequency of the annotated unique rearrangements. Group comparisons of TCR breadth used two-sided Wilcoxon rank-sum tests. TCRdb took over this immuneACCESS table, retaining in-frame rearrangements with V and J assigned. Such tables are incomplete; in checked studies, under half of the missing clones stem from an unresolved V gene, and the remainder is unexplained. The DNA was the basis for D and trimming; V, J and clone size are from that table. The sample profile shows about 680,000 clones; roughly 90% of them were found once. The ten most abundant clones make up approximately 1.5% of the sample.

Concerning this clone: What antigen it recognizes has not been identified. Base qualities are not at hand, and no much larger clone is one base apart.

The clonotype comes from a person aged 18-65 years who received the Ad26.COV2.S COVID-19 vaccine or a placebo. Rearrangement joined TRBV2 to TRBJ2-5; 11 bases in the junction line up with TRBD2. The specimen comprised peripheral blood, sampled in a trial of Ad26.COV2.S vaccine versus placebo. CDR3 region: CASRNSGRGETQYF. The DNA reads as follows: TGTGCCAGCAGAAATAGCGGGAGGGGAGAGACCCAGTACTTC. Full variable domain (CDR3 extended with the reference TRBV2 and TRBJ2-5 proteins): EPEVTQTPSHQVTQMGQEVILRCVPISNHLYFYWYRQILGQKVEFLVSFYNNEISEKSEIFDDQFSVERPDGSNFTLKIRSTKLEDSAMYFCASRNSGRGETQYFGPGTRLLVL.